This T cell receptor beta chain was identified during a study of OX40 agonist ivuxolimab in advanced cancers. Turning to the study itself: Those treated in dose escalation had hepatocellular carcinoma, melanoma, renal cell cancer or head and neck cancer. Anti-PD-1, anti-PD-L1 or anti-CTLA-4 therapy given earlier was allowed, and 40% had some. Overall study results and limits: Among the lowest levels of clonal expansion were found in partial responders at 0.1-3.0 mg/kg.

For this clone: Its antigen is not identified.

Germline V CDR1 and CDR2: LNHDA, SQIVND (reference sequence). The ends were cut back, 6 bases at V and 6 bases at J, with 15 bases in the middle. The CDR3 runs 14 residues. The data were produced by immunoSEQ multiplex PCR, yet TCRdb's version contains in-frame clones alone and is incomplete. The table shows about 54,000 clones, with roughly 81% occurring only once. This clonotype was sampled from an adult with an advanced solid tumor such as melanoma, head and neck, liver or kidney cancer. Here the sequenced sample was CD4+ or CD8+ T cells sorted from blood, taken in a trial of the OX40 agonist ivuxolimab. V usage is TRBV19 and J usage is TRBJ2-1; possibly TRBD1 for D (6 bases). The CDR3 region is CASRAGQSANEQFF. DNA for the CDR3: TGTGCCAGTAGAGCCGGACAGAGCGCCAATGAGCAGTTCTTC.